This TCR beta chain was sequenced during a study of human T cells and chemical hapten exposure. Whole-study context: Alopecia areata, totalis or universalis affected patients, mainly female. Small volume differences among pooled libraries mainly caused per-sample TCR yield variation.

The time point denotes: patch test 3, about 24 weeks after DPC sensitization. Treatment: therapeutic diphenylcyclopropenone sensitization with weekly scalp DPC. V lost 0 bases, J lost 0 bases, and 8 bases lay in between. The length of the CDR3 is 14 residues. CDR1 is DFQATT, CDR2 SNEGSKA, per germline (reference sequence). In the original analysis: A per-sample median of about 100,000 TCRs was observed, with counts ranging from about 20,000 to 690,600. One entry per CDR3 protein, called by TCRdb with MiXCR from the RACE reads. The V and J calls and clone size come from TCRdb's table, not from the authors' own analysis. The sample holds 210,000 or so distinct CDR3 sequences, under 25% seen once.

The specimen was whole blood, collected in connection with sensitization to the hapten diphenylcyclopropenone (DPC). The rearrangement links TRBV20-1 to TRBJ2-5, with D perhaps TRBD2 (5 bases). The TCR was taken from a woman between 40 and 50 years old with alopecia areata. Some clones in this sample may be carry-over from other donors' samples. CDR3 protein: CSARDWENQETQYF. The CDR3 bases are TGCAGTGCTAGAGATTGGGAGAACCAAGAGACCCAGTACTTC.